One sample yielded the 7 T cell receptor beta chains listed below, sequenced in a study of shared clonotypes between healthy human individuals. Using immunoSEQ multiplex PCR, the repertoire was profiled, and TCRdb retains in-frame clones only, with some absent. Among around 2,000,000 clones listed, approximately 94% were seen once. The naive CD8 fraction comprised CD45RO-negative cells positively selected for CCR7 and excluded terminally differentiated effector memory CD45RA+ cells. The specimen was naive CD8+ T cells from PBMCs. The receptors were gathered from a man younger than 30 in good health. Some clones in this sample may be carry-over from other donors' samples.

This chain links TRBV28 with TRBJ1-5, with D possibly TRBD1 on 5 matching bases. Trimming left V 2 bases short and J 7 bases short, with 12 bases between. The CDR3 sequence is 14 residues long. Germline values: CDR1 MDHEN, CDR2 SYDVKM. Written as DNA, the CDR3 is TGTGCCAGCAGTTTAGTAGGGGACCGACAGCCCCAGCATTTT. It translates to CASSLVGDRQPQHF.

The V gene is TRBV7-9, the J gene TRBJ2-7, with TRBD2 matching 9 bases. CDR1 and CDR2 from the germline V gene are SEHNR and FQNEAQ (reference sequence). The V and J ends lost 5 bases and 4 bases, in that order; junction bases with no gene match: 3. The CDR3 spans 13 residues. The CDR3 nucleotides read TGTGCCAGCAGCCGGACTAGCGAGTACGAGCAGTACTTC. Translating gives CASSRTSEYEQYF.

The J gene is TRBJ1-4, the V gene TRBV11-2, with D possibly being TRBD1 (5 bases). The germline V gene encodes CDR1 SGHAT and CDR2 FQNNGV. V was shortened by 5 bases and J by 7 bases, with 14 bases between the two germline ends. This CDR3 has 14 amino acids. The CDR3 DNA reads TGTGCCAGCAGCGAAAGTATGAGGGGTGAAAAACTGTTTTTT. This translates into CASSESMRGEKLFF.

The CDR3 DNA reads as TGCGCCAGCAGGGACAGCTCCTACGAGCAGTACTTC. Translation: CASRDSSYEQYF. The chain employs TRBV4-1 and TRBJ2-7; weak D call: TRBD1 (6 bases). Trimming stripped 6 bases from V and 0 bases from J, with 6 bases between. This CDR3 region has 12 residues. CDR1 MGHRA and CDR2 YSYEKL come from the germline V gene.

This sequence joins TRBV2 and TRBJ2-6; TRBD1 agrees at 9 bases. Germline V gives CDR1 SNHLY, CDR2 FYNNEI. Unmatched junction bases numbered 11, after V lost 6 bases and J lost 2 bases. The CDR3 has 18 residues. The CDR3 loop is CASRKSGQGDAGANVLTF. DNA of the CDR3: TGTGCCAGCAGGAAGTCGGGACAGGGAGACGCTGGGGCCAACGTCCTGACTTTC.

V gene TRBV9 combines with J gene TRBJ1-4; the D is unclear. Per the germline V gene, CDR1 is SGDLS and CDR2 is YYNGEE. The length of the CDR3 is 15 residues. Trimming took 4 bases from V and 4 from J, leaving 14 bases between them. This chain's CDR3 is CASSSSWGSNEKLFF. The CDR3 DNA sequence: TGTGCCAGCAGCTCTAGTTGGGGAAGTAATGAAAAACTGTTTTTT.

V and J are TRBV28 and TRBJ2-3; no firm D call. Germline CDR1 is MDHEN and CDR2 is SYDVKM. V was shortened by 5 bases and J by 5 bases, with 8 bases between the two germline ends. The CDR3 has 12 amino acids. The CDR3 loop is CASSRPGDTQYF. In DNA, the CDR3 is TGTGCCAGCAGTCGGCCCGGAGATACGCAGTATTTT.